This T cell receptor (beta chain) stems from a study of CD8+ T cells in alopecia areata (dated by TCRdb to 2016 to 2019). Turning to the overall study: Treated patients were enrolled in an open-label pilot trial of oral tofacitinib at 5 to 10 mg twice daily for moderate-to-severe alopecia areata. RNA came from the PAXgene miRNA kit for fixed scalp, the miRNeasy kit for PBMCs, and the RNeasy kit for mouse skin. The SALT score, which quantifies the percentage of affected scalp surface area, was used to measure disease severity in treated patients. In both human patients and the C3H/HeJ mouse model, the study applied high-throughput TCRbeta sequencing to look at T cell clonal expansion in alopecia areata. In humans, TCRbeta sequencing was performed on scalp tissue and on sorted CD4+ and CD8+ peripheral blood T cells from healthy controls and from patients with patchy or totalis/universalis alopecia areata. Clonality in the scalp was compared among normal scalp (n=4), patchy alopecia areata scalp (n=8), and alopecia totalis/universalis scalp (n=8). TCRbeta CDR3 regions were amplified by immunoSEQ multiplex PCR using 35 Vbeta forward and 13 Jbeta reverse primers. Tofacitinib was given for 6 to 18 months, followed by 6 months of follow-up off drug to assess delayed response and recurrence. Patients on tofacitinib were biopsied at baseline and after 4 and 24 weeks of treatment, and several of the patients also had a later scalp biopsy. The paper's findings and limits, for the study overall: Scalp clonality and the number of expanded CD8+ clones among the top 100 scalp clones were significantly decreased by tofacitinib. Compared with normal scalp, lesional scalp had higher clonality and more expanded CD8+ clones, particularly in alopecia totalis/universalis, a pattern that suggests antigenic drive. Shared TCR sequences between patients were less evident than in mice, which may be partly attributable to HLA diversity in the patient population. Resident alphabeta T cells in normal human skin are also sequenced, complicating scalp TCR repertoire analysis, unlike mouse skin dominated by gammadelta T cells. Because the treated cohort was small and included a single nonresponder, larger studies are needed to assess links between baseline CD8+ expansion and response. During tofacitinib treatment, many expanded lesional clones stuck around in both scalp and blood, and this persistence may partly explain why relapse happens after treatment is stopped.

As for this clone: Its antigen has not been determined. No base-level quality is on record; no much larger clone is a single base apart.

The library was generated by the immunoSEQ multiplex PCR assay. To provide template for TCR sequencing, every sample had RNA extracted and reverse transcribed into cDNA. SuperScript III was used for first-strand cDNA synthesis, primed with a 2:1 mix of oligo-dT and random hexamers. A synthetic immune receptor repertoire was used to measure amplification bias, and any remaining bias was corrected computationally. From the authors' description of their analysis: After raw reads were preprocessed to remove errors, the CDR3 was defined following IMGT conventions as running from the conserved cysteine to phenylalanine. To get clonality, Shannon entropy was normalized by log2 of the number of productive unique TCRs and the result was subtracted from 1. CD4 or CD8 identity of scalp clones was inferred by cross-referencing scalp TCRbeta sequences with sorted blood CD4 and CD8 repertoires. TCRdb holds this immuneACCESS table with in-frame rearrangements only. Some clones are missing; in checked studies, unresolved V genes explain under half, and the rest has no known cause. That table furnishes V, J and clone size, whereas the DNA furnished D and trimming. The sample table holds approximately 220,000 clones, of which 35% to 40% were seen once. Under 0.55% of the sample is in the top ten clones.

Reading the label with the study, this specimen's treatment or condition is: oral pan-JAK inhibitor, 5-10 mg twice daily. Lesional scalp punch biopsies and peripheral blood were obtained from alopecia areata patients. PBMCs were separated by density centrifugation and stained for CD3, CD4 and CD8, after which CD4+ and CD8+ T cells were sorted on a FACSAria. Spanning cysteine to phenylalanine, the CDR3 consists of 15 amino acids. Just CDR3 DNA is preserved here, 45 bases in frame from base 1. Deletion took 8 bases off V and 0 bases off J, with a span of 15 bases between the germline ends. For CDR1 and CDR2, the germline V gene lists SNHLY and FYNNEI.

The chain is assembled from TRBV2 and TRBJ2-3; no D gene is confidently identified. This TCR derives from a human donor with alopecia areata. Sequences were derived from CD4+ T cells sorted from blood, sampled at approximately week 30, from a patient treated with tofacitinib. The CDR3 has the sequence CASSGGVSSTDTQYF. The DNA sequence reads TGTGCCAGCTCGGGTGGTGTATCTAGCACAGATACGCAGTATTTT.